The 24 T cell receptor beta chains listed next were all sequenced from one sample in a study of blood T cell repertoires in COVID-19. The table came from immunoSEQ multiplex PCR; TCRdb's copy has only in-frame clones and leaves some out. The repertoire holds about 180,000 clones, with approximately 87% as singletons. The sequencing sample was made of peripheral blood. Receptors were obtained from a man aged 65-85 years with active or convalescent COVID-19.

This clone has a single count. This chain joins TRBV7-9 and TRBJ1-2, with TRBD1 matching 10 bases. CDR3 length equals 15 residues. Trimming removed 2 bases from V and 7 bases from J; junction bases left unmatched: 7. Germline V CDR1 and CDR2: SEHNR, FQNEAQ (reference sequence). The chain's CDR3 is CASSLQMTGGFGYTF. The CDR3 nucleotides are TGTGCCAGCAGCTTACAGATGACAGGGGGCTTTGGCTACACCTTC. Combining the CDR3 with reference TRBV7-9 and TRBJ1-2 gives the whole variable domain DTGVSQNPRHKITKRGQNVTFRCDPISEHNRLYWYRQTLGQGPEFLTYFQNEAQLEKSRLLSDRFSAERPKGSFSTLEIQRTEQGDSAMYLCASSLQMTGGFGYTFGSGTRLTVV.

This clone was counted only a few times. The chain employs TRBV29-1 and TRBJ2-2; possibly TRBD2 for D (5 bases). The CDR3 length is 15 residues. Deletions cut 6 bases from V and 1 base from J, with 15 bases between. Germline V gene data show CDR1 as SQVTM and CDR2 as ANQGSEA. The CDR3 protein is CSVSGVAVNTGELFF. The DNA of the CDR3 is TGCAGCGTCTCCGGGGTGGCAGTGAACACCGGGGAGCTGTTTTTT.

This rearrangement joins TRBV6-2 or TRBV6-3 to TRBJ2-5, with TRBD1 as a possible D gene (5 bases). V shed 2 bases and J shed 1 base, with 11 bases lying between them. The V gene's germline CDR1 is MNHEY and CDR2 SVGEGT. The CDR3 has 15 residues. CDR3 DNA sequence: TGTGCCAGCAGTTACGAAGGGGAATGCCAAGAGACCCAGTACTTC. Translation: CASSYEGECQETQYF.

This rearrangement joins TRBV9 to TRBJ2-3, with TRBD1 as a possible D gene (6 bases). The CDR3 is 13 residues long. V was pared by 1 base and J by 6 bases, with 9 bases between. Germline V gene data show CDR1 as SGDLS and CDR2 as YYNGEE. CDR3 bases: TGTGCCAGCAGCGTATCGAGGGGGGATACGCAGTATTTT. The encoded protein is CASSVSRGDTQYF.

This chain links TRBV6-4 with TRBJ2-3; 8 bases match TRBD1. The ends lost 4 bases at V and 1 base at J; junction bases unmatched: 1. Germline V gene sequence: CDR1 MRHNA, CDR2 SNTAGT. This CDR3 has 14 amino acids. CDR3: CASSAGQGTDTQYF. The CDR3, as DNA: TGTGCCAGCAGTGCGGGACAGGGCACAGATACGCAGTATTTT.

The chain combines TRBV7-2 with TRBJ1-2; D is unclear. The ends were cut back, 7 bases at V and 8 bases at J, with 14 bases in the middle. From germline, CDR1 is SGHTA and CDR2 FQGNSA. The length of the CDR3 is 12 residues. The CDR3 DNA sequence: TGTGCCAGCACCTACCGGGAGGGCGGCTACACCTTC. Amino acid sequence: CASTYREGGYTF. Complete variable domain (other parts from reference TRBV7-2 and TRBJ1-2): GAGVSQSPSNKVTEKGKDVELRCDPISGHTALYWYRQSLGQGLEFLIYFQGNSAPDKSGLPSDRFSAERTGGSVSTLTIQRTQQEDSAVYLCASTYREGGYTFGSGTRLTVV.

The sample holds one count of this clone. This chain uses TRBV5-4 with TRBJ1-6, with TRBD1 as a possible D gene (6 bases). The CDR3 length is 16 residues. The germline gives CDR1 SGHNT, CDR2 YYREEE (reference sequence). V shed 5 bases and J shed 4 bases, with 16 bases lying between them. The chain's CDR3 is CASRFLRGAYNSPLHF. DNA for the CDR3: TGTGCCAGCAGATTCCTCCGGGGGGCGTATAATTCACCCCTCCACTTT.

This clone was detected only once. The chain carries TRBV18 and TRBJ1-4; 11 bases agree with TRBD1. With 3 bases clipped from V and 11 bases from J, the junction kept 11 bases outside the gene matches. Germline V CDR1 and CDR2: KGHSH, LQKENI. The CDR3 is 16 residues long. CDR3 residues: CASSPATGQGAWKLFF. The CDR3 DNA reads TGTGCCAGCTCACCCGCGACCGGACAGGGGGCTTGGAAACTGTTTTTT.

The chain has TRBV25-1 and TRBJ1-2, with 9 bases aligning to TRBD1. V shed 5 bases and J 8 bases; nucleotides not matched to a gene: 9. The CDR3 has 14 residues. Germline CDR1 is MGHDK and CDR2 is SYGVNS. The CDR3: CASSNPRDRVGYTF. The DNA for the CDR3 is TGTGCCAGCAGTAATCCTAGGGACAGGGTCGGCTACACCTTC.

DNA for the CDR3: TGTGCCAGTAGTATAGATCTCGAGACAGTCGATGGCTACACCTTC. Translating gives CASSIDLETVDGYTF. The chain is built from TRBV19 and TRBJ1-2; D perhaps matches TRBD1 (5 bases). V lost 0 bases and J 6 bases, leaving 14 bases between the germline ends. The germline CDR1 and CDR2 sequences are LNHDA and SQIVND (reference sequence). The CDR3 is 15 amino acids.

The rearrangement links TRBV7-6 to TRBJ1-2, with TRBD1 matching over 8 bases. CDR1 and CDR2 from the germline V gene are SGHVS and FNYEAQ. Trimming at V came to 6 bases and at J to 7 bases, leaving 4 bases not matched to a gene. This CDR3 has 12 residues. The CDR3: CASSPDRVGYTF. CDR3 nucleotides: TGTGCCAGCAGTCCGGACAGGGTTGGCTACACCTTC.

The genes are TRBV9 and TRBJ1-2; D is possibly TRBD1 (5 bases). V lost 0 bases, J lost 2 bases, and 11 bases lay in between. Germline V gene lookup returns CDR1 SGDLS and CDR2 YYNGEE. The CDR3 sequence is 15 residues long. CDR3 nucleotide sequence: TGTGCCAGCAGCGTAGATGGAGCAGGGAACTATGGCTACACCTTC. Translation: CASSVDGAGNYGYTF.

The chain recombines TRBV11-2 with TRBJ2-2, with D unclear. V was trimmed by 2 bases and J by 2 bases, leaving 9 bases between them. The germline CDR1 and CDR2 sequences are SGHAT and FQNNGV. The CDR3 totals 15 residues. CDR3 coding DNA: TGTGCCAGCAGCTTACGGTCCGTTAACACCGGGGAGCTGTTTTTT. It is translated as CASSLRSVNTGELFF.

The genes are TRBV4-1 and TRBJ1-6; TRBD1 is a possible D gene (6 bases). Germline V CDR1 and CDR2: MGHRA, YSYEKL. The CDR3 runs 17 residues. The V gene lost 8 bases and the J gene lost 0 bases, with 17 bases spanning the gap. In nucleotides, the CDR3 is TGCGCCAGCCGGCCGGGACAAACGAGCTCCTATAATTCACCCCTCCACTTT. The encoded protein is CASRPGQTSSYNSPLHF.

CDR3 region: CATSMEEPYSNQPQHF. CDR3 nucleotide sequence: TGTGCCACCAGCATGGAGGAACCCTATAGCAATCAGCCCCAGCATTTT. This chain joins TRBV15 and TRBJ1-5; no definite D call. V was shortened by 4 bases and J by 0 bases, with 13 bases between the two germline ends. Germline V CDR1 and CDR2: LNHNV, YYDKDF (reference sequence). This CDR3 has 16 residues.

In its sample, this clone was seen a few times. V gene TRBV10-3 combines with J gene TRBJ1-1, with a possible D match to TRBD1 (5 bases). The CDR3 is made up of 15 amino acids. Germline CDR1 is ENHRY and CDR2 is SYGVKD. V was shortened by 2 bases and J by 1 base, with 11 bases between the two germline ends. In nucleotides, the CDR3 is TGTGCCATCAGTGAGGGGAAGGGGAAGAACACTGAAGCTTTCTTT. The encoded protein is CAISEGKGKNTEAFF.

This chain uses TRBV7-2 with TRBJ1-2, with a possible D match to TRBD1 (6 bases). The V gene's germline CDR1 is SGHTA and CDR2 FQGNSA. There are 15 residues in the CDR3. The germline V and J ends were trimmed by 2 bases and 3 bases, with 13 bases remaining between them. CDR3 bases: TGTGCCAGCAGCTTACCGAGGGGGGGACACTATGGCTACACCTTC. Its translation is CASSLPRGGHYGYTF.

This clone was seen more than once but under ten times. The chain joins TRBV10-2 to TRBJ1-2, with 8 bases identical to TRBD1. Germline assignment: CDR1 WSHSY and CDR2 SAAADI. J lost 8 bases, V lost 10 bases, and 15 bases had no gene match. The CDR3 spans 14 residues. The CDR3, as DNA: TGCGCCACACTAAGTGGACAGGGCTCCCGGGGCTACACCTTC. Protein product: CATLSGQGSRGYTF.

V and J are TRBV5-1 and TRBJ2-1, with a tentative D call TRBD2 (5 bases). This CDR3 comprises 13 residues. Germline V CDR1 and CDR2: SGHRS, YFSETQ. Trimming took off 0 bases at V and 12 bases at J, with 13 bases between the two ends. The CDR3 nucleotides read TGCGCCAGCAGCTTGGCGGACTCTGGTGGGCAGTTCTTC. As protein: CASSLADSGGQFF.

For the CDR3, the DNA is TGTGCCTGGAGTGTACGTGGGGGGAAACTCTCCTACGAGCAGTACTTC. This translates into CAWSVRGGKLSYEQYF. This chain connects TRBV30 to TRBJ2-7; tentative D call: TRBD2 (6 bases). V was shortened by 0 bases and J by 0 bases, with 15 bases between the two germline ends. The V gene's germline CDR1 is GTSNPN and CDR2 SVGIG (reference sequence). CDR3 size: 16 residues.

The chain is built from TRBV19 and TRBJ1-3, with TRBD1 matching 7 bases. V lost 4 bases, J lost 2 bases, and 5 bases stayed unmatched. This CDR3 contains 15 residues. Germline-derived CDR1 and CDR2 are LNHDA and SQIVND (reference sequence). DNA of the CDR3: TGTGCCAGTAGTACCCGGACAGGAACTGGAAACACCATATATTTT. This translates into CASSTRTGTGNTIYF.

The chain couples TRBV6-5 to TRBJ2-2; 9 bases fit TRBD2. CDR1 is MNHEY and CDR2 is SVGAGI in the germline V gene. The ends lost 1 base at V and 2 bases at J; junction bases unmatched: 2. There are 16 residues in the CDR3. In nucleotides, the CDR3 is TGTGCCAGCAGTTACTATAGCGGGAGAAACACCGGGGAGCTGTTTTTT. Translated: CASSYYSGRNTGELFF.

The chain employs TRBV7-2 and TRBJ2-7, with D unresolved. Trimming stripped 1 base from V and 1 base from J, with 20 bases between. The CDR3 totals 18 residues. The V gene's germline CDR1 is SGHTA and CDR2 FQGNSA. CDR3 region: CASSLVSGVRTLSYEQYF. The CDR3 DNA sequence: TGTGCCAGCAGCTTAGTTTCCGGTGTAAGAACCTTATCCTACGAGCAGTACTTC.

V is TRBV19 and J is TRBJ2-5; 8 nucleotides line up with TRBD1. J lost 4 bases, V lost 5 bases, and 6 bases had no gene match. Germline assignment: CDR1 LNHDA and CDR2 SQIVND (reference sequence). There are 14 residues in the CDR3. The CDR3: CASSSSGQAETQYF. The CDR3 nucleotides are TGTGCCAGTAGTTCCTCGGGACAGGCAGAGACCCAGTACTTC.